The table lists the clone carrying this TCR beta chain with a few counts. The antigen remains undetermined. Coverage ceases 3 residues before the CDR3 finishes, and the germline J gene fills in the end. Germline lookup yields CDR1 LNHDA and CDR2 SQIVND (reference sequence). V lost 4 bases, J lost 5 bases, and 4 bases stayed unmatched. The CDR3 is 15 amino acids. This entry comes from a study of T cell clonality in common variable immunodeficiency. Regarding the study as a whole: TCRbeta clonality was increased in CVID versus healthy controls. Fewer TCRbeta clones were shared among CVID subjects than controls. Common variable immunodeficiency TCR beta sequences reportedly had fewer deletions and N-nucleotide insertions.

Sequencing input was equivalent genomic DNA from CVID and controls. Generated by immunoSEQ multiplex PCR, the TCRdb table keeps only in-frame clones and is missing some. The sample has about 35,000 clones, none seen only once; the top ten hold around a tenth. The sequence derives from a person aged 18 to 70 in good health. The chain has TRBV19 and TRBJ1-6, with 8 bases that match TRBD1. The source material was peripheral blood mononuclear cells. The sequenced CDR3 bases are TGTGCCAGTAGTACCGGGACAGGAGATAATTCACCC. This codes for CASSTGTGDNSP. The whole CDR3 sequence reads CASSTGTGDNSPLHF.